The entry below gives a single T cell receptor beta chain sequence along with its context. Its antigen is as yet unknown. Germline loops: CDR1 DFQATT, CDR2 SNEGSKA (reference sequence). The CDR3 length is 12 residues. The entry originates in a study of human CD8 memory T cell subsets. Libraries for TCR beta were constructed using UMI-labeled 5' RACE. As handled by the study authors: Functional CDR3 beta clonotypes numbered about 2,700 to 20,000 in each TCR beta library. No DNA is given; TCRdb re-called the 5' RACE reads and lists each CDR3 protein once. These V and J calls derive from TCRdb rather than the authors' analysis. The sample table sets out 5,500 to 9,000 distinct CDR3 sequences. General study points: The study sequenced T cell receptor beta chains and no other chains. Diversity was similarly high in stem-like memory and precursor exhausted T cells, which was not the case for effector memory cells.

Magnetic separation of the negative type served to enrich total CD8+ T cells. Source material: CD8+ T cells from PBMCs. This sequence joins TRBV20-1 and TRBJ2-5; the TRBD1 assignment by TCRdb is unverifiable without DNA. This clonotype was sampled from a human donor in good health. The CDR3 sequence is CSATGLGETQYF.